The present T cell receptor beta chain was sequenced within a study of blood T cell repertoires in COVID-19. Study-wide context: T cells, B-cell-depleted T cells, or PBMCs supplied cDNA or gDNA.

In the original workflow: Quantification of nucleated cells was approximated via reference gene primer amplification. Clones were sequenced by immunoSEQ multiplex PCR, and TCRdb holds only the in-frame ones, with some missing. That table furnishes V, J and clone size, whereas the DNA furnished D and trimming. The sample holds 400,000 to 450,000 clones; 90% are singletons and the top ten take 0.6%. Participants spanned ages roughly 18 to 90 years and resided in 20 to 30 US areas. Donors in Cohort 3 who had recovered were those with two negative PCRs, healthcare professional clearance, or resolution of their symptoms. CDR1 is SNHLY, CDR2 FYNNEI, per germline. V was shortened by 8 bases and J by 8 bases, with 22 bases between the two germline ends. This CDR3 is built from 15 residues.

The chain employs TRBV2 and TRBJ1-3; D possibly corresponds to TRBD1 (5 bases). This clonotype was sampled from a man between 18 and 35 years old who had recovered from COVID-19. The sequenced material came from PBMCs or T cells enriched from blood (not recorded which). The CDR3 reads CASEKQATKRDTIYF. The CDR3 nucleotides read TGTGCCAGCGAAAAACAGGCTACCAAGAGAGACACCATATATTTT.